This T cell receptor beta chain was recovered during a study of tumor and adjacent non-tumor tissue in lung cancer. Study details: Stage I to III disease affected about ten men and 5 women aged about 31 to 85.

A remark on this clonotype: Its antigen is unknown. This sequence may be a read error, since a much larger clone differs from it by one base.

CDR1 and CDR2 from the germline V gene are MRHNA and SNTAGT. There are 15 residues in the CDR3. The library came from three nested PCR rounds adapted from ARM-PCR protocols. A single record per CDR3 protein comes from TCRdb applying MiXCR to the multiplex PCR reads. The sample has about 75,000 distinct CDR3 sequences; 60% to 80% are singletons. No cell sorting was done before RNA was extracted from the tissue. Study outcomes and limitations: Top 100 clones took a larger repertoire share in normal lung. Higher tumor TCR diversity was associated with shorter survival. Compared with tumor, normal lung showed significantly lower TCR diversity.

The TCR originated in a woman in her fifties or sixties with non-small cell lung cancer. Sequencing used lung tumor tissue. V gene TRBV6-4 combines with J gene TRBJ2-3; 9 bases agree with TRBD2. CDR3 coding DNA: TGTGCCAGCAGTCGAAGTAGCGGGAGCACAGATACGCCGTATTTT. The encoded protein is CASSRSSGSTDTPYF.